The entry below describes one TCR beta chain. The record originates from a study of metastatic and nonmetastatic thyroid tumors. On the study more broadly: Blood and tumor or nodule tissue repertoires from malignant and benign thyroid patients were compared.

Not a single patient had been given any form of treatment at any point before undergoing thyroid surgery. From the PCR reads, TCRdb re-called clones with MiXCR. The sample contains tens of thousands of clones, 19% of which appear only once. Sequencing was performed on blood. This clonotype was obtained from a female donor with papillary thyroid cancer or a benign thyroid nodule (not recorded which). Some clones in this sample may be carry-over from other donors' samples.

The DNA of the CDR3 is TGTGCCTGGAGTGTAGCCGGGGCAGGGGTTCAGAACACCATATATTTT. Translated, it gives CAWSVAGAGVQNTIYF. This chain joins TRBV30 and TRBJ1-3; D may be TRBD1 (6 bases). Germline V gene sequence: CDR1 GTSNPN, CDR2 SVGIG (reference sequence). The ends were cut back, 0 bases at V and 7 bases at J, with 19 bases in the middle. This CDR3 spans 16 amino acids.